A single sample gave rise to the 19 T cell receptor beta chains below, sequenced in a study of cytomegalovirus exposure and HLA in healthy donors. Data came from immunoSEQ multiplex PCR; TCRdb stores just in-frame clones and leaves some out. The sample contains some 110,000 clones, about 88% of which appear only once. Sequencing input: PBMCs. The source of these receptors is a young man in good health and CMV-seropositive.

This chain joins TRBV6-1 and TRBJ1-1; 8 nucleotides align to TRBD1. Germline CDR1 and CDR2: MNHNS and SASEGT. V lost 7 bases to trimming and J lost 5 bases; unmatched junction nucleotides: 9. The CDR3 sequence is 14 residues long. The CDR3 DNA is TGTGCCAGCAACCCTCAGGGGGCTGCGACTGAAGCTTTCTTT. It yields the protein CASNPQGAATEAFF.

This clone has a single count. The chain joins TRBV4-1 to TRBJ1-1, with D unresolved. The germline CDR1 and CDR2 sequences are MGHRA and YSYEKL. V gave up 0 bases and J gave up 0 bases, with 8 bases separating them. CDR3 size: 15 residues. CDR3 in DNA: TGCGCCAGCAGCCAAGATCCGGGTTTGAACACTGAAGCTTTCTTT. Amino acid sequence: CASSQDPGLNTEAFF.

V usage is TRBV27 and J usage is TRBJ2-1; D unclear. The CDR3 is 15 amino acids. Germline V gene lookup returns CDR1 MNHEY and CDR2 SMNVEV (reference sequence). Trimming cost V 5 bases and J 0 bases, with 11 bases left between them. The CDR3, as DNA: TGTGCCAGCAGTCGCGGCGGTAGCTCCTACAATGAGCAGTTCTTC. Translating gives CASSRGGSSYNEQFF.

This chain uses TRBV7-2 with TRBJ2-5; 11 bases map to TRBD1. Germline V lookup: CDR1 SGHTA, CDR2 FQGNSA. The trim removed 5 bases at V and 7 bases at J, leaving 18 bases unmatched. CDR3 size: 18 residues. The CDR3 DNA is TGTGCCAGCAGCCGGGACAGGGGGTTACCTCCCTCGGAGGTGACCCAGTACTTC. Its protein product is CASSRDRGLPPSEVTQYF. The whole variable domain, filled in from reference TRBV7-2 and TRBJ2-5, reads GAGVSQSPSNKVTEKGKDVELRCDPISGHTALYWYRQSLGQGLEFLIYFQGNSAPDKSGLPSDRFSAERTGGSVSTLTIQRTQQEDSAVYLCASSRDRGLPPSEVTQYFGPGTRLLVL.

The genes are TRBV11-2 and TRBJ2-1; no reliable D call. The CDR3 consists of 16 residues. V lost 1 base to trimming and J lost 1 base, with 11 bases between them. Germline CDR1 and CDR2: SGHAT and FQNNGV. As DNA, the CDR3 is TGTGCCAGCAGCTTAGGTCTTCAGAAGTCCTACAATGAGCAGTTCTTC. Its translation: CASSLGLQKSYNEQFF. The variable domain in full, with the rest retrieved from reference TRBV11-2 and TRBJ2-1, is EAGVAQSPRYKIIEKRQSVAFWCNPISGHATLYWYQQILGQGPKLLIQFQNNGVVDDSQLPKDRFSAERLKGVDSTLKIQPAKLEDSAVYLCASSLGLQKSYNEQFFGPGTRLTVL.

V and J are TRBV28 and TRBJ1-6; 10 nucleotides line up with TRBD1. V shed 3 bases, J shed 10 bases, and the junction held 6 bases outside the gene matches. There are 15 residues in the CDR3. From germline, CDR1 is MDHEN and CDR2 SYDVKM. The CDR3, as DNA: TGTGCCAGCAGTTTCGGGACAGGGGTCGCATCACCCCTCCACTTT. This encodes CASSFGTGVASPLHF. The variable domain in full, with the rest retrieved from reference TRBV28 and TRBJ1-6, is DVKVTQSSRYLVKRTGEKVFLECVQDMDHENMFWYRQDPGLGLRLIYFSYDVKMKEKGDIPEGYSVSREKKERFSLILESASTNQTSMYLCASSFGTGVASPLHFGNGTRLTVT.

The V call is TRBV10-3, the J call TRBJ1-2; D remains ambiguous. With 2 bases removed from V and 2 bases from J, the gap between germline ends came to 12 bases. The CDR3 is made up of 15 amino acids. Germline V gene sequence: CDR1 ENHRY, CDR2 SYGVKD. DNA for the CDR3: TGTGCCATCAGTGAGACAGACCAGATCAACTATGGCTACACCTTC. Encoded protein: CAISETDQINYGYTF.

V gene TRBV4-2 combines with J gene TRBJ2-7; D may be TRBD1 (5 bases). The CDR3 has 15 residues. Germline-derived CDR1 and CDR2 are LGHNA and YNFKEQ. Trimming took off 4 bases at V and 0 bases at J, with 13 bases between the two ends. The DNA for the CDR3 is TGTGCCAGCAGCCGAGACCCAGGGCCCTCCTACGAGCAGTACTTC. This encodes CASSRDPGPSYEQYF.

The CDR3 loop is CASSEMWSGENTGELFF. CDR3 DNA sequence: TGTGCCAGCAGTGAAATGTGGTCGGGGGAAAACACCGGGGAGCTGTTTTTT. This chain links TRBV2 with TRBJ2-2, with TRBD2 as a possible D gene (6 bases). The CDR3 is 17 amino acids. The germline gives CDR1 SNHLY, CDR2 FYNNEI. Trimming shortened V by 2 bases and J by 2 bases, and 15 bases separated the two germline ends.

V is TRBV7-2 and J is TRBJ2-5; 11 bases fit TRBD2. This CDR3 contains 18 residues. Germline loops: CDR1 SGHTA, CDR2 FQGNSA. Losses at the gene ends were 5 bases for V and 0 bases for J; bases not matched to a gene: 11. DNA of the CDR3: TGTGCCAGCAGCCGTCTTGGCACTAGCGGGGGATACCAAGAGACCCAGTACTTC. Encoded protein: CASSRLGTSGGYQETQYF.

The chain joins TRBV2 to TRBJ2-2; D possibly corresponds to TRBD1 (5 bases). CDR1 and CDR2 from the germline V gene are SNHLY and FYNNEI. The CDR3 sequence is 16 residues long. V was trimmed by 8 bases and J by 2 bases, leaving 18 bases between them. CDR3 DNA sequence: TGTGCCAGCGGACAACTTGACAGACTCAACACCGGGGAGCTGTTTTTT. Its protein is CASGQLDRLNTGELFF.

The gene calls are TRBV4-2 and TRBJ2-7, with a possible D match to TRBD1 (5 bases). CDR3 length equals 14 residues. Germline CDR1 reads LGHNA; CDR2 reads YNFKEQ. The V end lost 0 bases, the J end lost 2 bases, and 8 bases lay between the germline ends. The CDR3 DNA sequence: TGTGCCAGCAGCCAAGACAAAGGGGCCTACGAGCAGTACTTC. Its protein is CASSQDKGAYEQYF.

The rearrangement joins TRBV4-1 to TRBJ2-3; D ambiguous. Germline V gene lookup returns CDR1 MGHRA and CDR2 YSYEKL. The germline V and J ends were trimmed by 4 bases and 2 bases, with 13 bases remaining between them. This CDR3 contains 15 residues. In DNA form, the CDR3 reads TGCGCCAGCAGCCCAGTCCCTGATCACACAGATACGCAGTATTTT. It is translated as CASSPVPDHTDTQYF.

The V gene is TRBV5-6, the J gene TRBJ1-5, with a possible D match to TRBD1 (5 bases). CDR3 length equals 14 residues. The germline V gene encodes CDR1 SGHDT and CDR2 YYEEEE. V dropped 0 bases and J dropped 6 bases, with 10 bases sitting between them. CDR3 in amino acids: CASSLAGSRQPQHF. The CDR3, as DNA: TGTGCCAGCAGCTTGGCAGGGTCGCGTCAGCCCCAGCATTTT. The full variable domain, completed using reference TRBV5-6 and TRBJ1-5, is DAGVTQSPTHLIKTRGQQVTLRCSPKSGHDTVSWYQQALGQGPQFIFQYYEEEERQRGNFPDRFSGHQFPNYSSELNVNALLLGDSALYLCASSLAGSRQPQHFGDGTRLSIL.

The V and J genes are TRBV2 and TRBJ2-2, with 7 bases that match TRBD1. V gave up 7 bases and J gave up 5 bases; unmatched junction bases: 16. The CDR3 has 17 residues. Germline lookup yields CDR1 SNHLY and CDR2 FYNNEI. DNA of the CDR3: TGTGCCAGCACCATGACAGGGAAGGTTGTGGTAACCGGGGAGCTGTTTTTT. It specifies CASTMTGKVVVTGELFF.

The chain links TRBV5-4 to TRBJ2-5; a possible D gene is TRBD2 (6 bases). This CDR3 is built from 17 residues. Germline values: CDR1 SGHNT, CDR2 YYREEE (reference sequence). V was cut by 4 bases and J by 4 bases, with 23 bases left in between. This CDR3 reads CASSMAPSELARETQYF. The CDR3 DNA reads as TGTGCCAGCAGCATGGCCCCCTCCGAGCTAGCGCGAGAGACCCAGTACTTC.

This chain connects TRBV7-6 to TRBJ1-1; TRBD1 matches at 8 bases. This CDR3 contains 12 residues. Losses at the gene ends were 5 bases for V and 5 bases for J; bases not matched to a gene: 1. In germline, CDR1 is SGHVS, CDR2 FNYEAQ. CDR3 amino acids: CASSRQGTEAFF. The CDR3 coding sequence is TGTGCCAGCAGCCGACAGGGGACTGAAGCTTTCTTT.

Points on this clone: Different DNA sequences within this sample yield the same CDR3. The J gene is TRBJ2-1, the V gene TRBV29-1; 7 bases are a match to TRBD1. The junction had 3 bases not matched to a gene; V was cut back by 7 bases and J by 6 bases. CDR3 length equals 11 residues. CDR1 is SQVTM and CDR2 is ANQGSEA in the germline V gene. CDR3 sequence: CSGNRGNEQFF. The CDR3 DNA reads TGCAGCGGGAACAGGGGCAATGAGCAGTTCTTC.

V gene TRBV28 combines with J gene TRBJ1-5; TRBD1 matches 7 bases. The junction had 5 bases not matched to a gene; V was cut back by 5 bases and J by 4 bases. The CDR3 length is 14 residues. The germline V gene has CDR1 MDHEN and CDR2 SYDVKM. CDR3 sequence reads: CASSDWTGNQPQHF. CDR3 in DNA: TGTGCCAGCAGTGATTGGACAGGAAATCAGCCCCAGCATTTT.